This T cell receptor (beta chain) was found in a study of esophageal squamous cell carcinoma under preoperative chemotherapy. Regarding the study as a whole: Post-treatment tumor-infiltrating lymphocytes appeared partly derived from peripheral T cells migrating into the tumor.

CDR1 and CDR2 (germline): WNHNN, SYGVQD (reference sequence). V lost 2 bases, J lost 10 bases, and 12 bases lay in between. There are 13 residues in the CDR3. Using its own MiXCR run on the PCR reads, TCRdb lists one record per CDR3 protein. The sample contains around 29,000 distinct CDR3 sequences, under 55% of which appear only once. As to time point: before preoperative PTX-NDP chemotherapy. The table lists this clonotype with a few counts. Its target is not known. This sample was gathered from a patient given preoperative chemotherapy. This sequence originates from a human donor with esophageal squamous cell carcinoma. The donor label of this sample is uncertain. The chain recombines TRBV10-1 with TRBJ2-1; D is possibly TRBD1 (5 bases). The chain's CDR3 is CASSEGHSYEQFF. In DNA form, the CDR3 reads TGCGCCAGCAGTGAGGGACACTCCTACGAGCAGTTCTTC.